The 20 T cell receptor beta chains in this list originate from one sample, sequenced in a study of identical twins (dated by TCRdb to the mid-2010s). The library was produced with 5' RACE. The run used an Illumina HiSeq 2000. Clones were called with MiXCR by TCRdb after fastp trimmed the public reads at Q25, and only in-frame beta chains were retained. Rows with a matching CDR3 protein are joined into one entry that keeps the most common DNA and genes. This sample lists hundreds of thousands of distinct CDR3 sequences; 15% to 20% were detected once. About an eighth of the sample is in the top ten clones. The data were also submitted as part of a second study, on T cells expressing NK-cell markers.

Sequencing was done on a sample of PBMCs. These receptors all stem from a woman aged 18-30 years in good health.

The V and J genes are TRBV7-8 and TRBJ2-5, with D hard to call. This CDR3 is built from 15 residues. V lost 3 bases and J 1 base, leaving 12 bases between the germline ends. Germline V gene lookup returns CDR1 SGHVS and CDR2 FQNEAQ. CDR3 bases: TGTGCCAGCAGCTTCCCCCAAGGCCTCCAAGAGACCCAGTACTTC. Its protein is CASSFPQGLQETQYF. The full variable domain, completed using reference TRBV7-8 and TRBJ2-5, is GAGVSQSPRYKVAKRGQDVALRCDPISGHVSLFWYQQALGQGPEFLTYFQNEAQLDKSGLPSDRFFAERPEGSVSTLKIQRTQQEDSAVYLCASSFPQGLQETQYFGPGTRLLVL.

This clonotype has just a few counts. The chain uses TRBV11-2 and TRBJ2-7, with D possibly called TRBD1 or TRBD2 (5 bases each). The CDR3 consists of 14 residues. Germline V gives CDR1 SGHAT, CDR2 FQNNGV. V lost 4 bases and J 3 bases, leaving 13 bases between the germline ends. CDR3: CASSSLGRLYEQYF. In DNA form, the CDR3 reads TGTGCCAGCAGCTCACTGGGACGACTCTACGAGCAGTACTTC.

The chain carries TRBV4-3 and TRBJ1-4, with D uncertain. The CDR3 has 19 amino acids. Per germline, CDR1 LGHNA and CDR2 YSLEER. V shed 0 bases and J shed 2 bases, with 19 bases lying between them. The CDR3: CASSQEDRTTRMTNEKLFF. CDR3 nucleotides: TGCGCCAGCAGCCAAGAGGACCGTACTACAAGGATGACTAATGAAAAACTGTTTTTT.

The rearrangement joins TRBV5-1 to TRBJ1-6; no firm D call. Trimming shortened V by 2 bases and J by 0 bases, and 6 bases separated the two germline ends. The CDR3 spans 15 residues. Germline CDR1 is SGHRS and CDR2 is YFSETQ. The CDR3 DNA follows: TGCGCCAGCAGCTTCGGCACCTCCTATAATTCACCCCTCCACTTT. It yields the protein CASSFGTSYNSPLHF.

The rearrangement uses TRBV12-3 or TRBV12-4 and TRBJ2-1, with 7 bases identical to TRBD1. This CDR3 spans 15 amino acids. Trimming cost V 3 bases and J 1 base; bases outside gene matches: 3. CDR3 loop: CASSFSRGSYNEQFF. The CDR3 DNA is TGTGCCAGCAGTTTCAGCAGGGGGTCCTACAATGAGCAGTTCTTC.

This clonotype appeared a few times. The chain combines TRBV30 with TRBJ2-1; D is perhaps TRBD2 (6 bases). V was cut by 3 bases and J by 7 bases, with 13 bases left in between. Germline V gene sequence: CDR1 GTSNPN, CDR2 SVGIG (reference sequence). The CDR3 runs 13 residues. CDR3 residues: CAWRMEGMNEQFF. The CDR3 nucleotides are TGTGCCTGGAGGATGGAGGGAATGAATGAGCAGTTCTTC.

This clonotype showed up just a few times. The chain uses TRBV29-1 and TRBJ2-6; the D is unclear. CDR1 and CDR2 from the germline V gene are SQVTM and ANQGSEA. Trimming removed 3 bases from V and 0 bases from J, with 3 bases in between. This CDR3 is built from 13 residues. DNA of the CDR3: TGCAGCGTTGATGACTCTGGGGCCAACGTCCTGACTTTC. Translation: CSVDDSGANVLTF.

This clonotype has just a few counts. V usage is TRBV7-8 and J usage is TRBJ2-1; 7 positions agree with TRBD2. The V gene end was trimmed by 2 bases and the J gene end by 10 bases; junction bases not matched to a gene: 20. The length of the CDR3 is 18 residues. CDR1 is SGHVS and CDR2 is FQNEAQ in the germline V gene. The CDR3 is CASSLPGRASGIVGEQFF. CDR3 coding DNA: TGTGCCAGCAGCTTACCCGGCCGGGCTAGCGGCATAGTGGGAGAGCAGTTCTTC.

The V call is TRBV5-1, the J call TRBJ2-2; D remains ambiguous. Germline V gene data show CDR1 as SGHRS and CDR2 as YFSETQ. The CDR3 has 15 amino acids. V dropped 4 bases and J dropped 4 bases, with 14 bases sitting between them. CDR3 in amino acids: CASSLTYTRTGELFF. The CDR3 DNA is TGCGCCAGCAGCCTTACTTATACCCGCACCGGGGAGCTGTTTTTT. The full variable domain, with the rest looked up from reference TRBV5-1 and TRBJ2-2, is KAGVTQTPRYLIKTRGQQVTLSCSPISGHRSVSWYQQTPGQGLQFLFEYFSETQRNKGNFPGRFSGRQFSNSRSEMNVSTLELGDSALYLCASSLTYTRTGELFFGEGSRLTVL.

The chain combines TRBV12-3 or TRBV12-4 with TRBJ2-4, with D uncertain. The germline V and J ends were trimmed by 3 bases and 0 bases, with 9 bases remaining between them. This CDR3 is built from 15 residues. CDR3 residues: CASSFHGIAKNIQYF. In nucleotides, the CDR3 is TGTGCCAGCAGTTTTCACGGTATAGCCAAAAACATTCAGTACTTC.

The V and J genes are TRBV6-1 and TRBJ2-7; 11 nucleotides line up with TRBD1. The CDR3 runs 15 residues. The germline CDR1 and CDR2 sequences are MNHNS and SASEGT. Unmatched junction bases numbered 10, after V lost 5 bases and J lost 7 bases. CDR3 sequence (DNA): TGTGCCAGCAGTCCCATTGGACAGGGGGCGAGGGAGCAGTACTTC. It encodes CASSPIGQGAREQYF.

The chain recombines TRBV27 with TRBJ2-7; D perhaps matches TRBD2 (6 bases). This CDR3 has 14 residues. Looked up from germline, CDR1 is MNHEY and CDR2 is SMNVEV (reference sequence). V lost 5 bases to trimming and J lost 0 bases, with 11 bases between them. The DNA for the CDR3 is TGTGCCAGCAGTCTGCTAGCGAGCTCCTACGAGCAGTACTTC. Its translation is CASSLLASSYEQYF.

This clonotype was picked up a small number of times. The CDR3 region is CASSDMVGFFADTQYF. CDR3 DNA: TGCGCCAGCAGCGACATGGTGGGTTTTTTCGCAGATACGCAGTATTTT. The chain links TRBV5-1 to TRBJ2-3; D remains ambiguous. The CDR3 length is 16 residues. Germline V lookup: CDR1 SGHRS, CDR2 YFSETQ. Trimming stripped 4 bases from V and 4 bases from J, with 19 bases between.

This sequence joins TRBV28 and TRBJ1-1; D might be TRBD1 (5 bases). The V gene lost 6 bases and the J gene lost 6 bases, with 14 bases spanning the gap. This CDR3 spans 13 amino acids. The germline V gene has CDR1 MDHEN and CDR2 SYDVKM. CDR3 in amino acids: CASRGGAGPEAFF. CDR3 in DNA: TGTGCCAGCAGGGGCGGGGCAGGGCCTGAAGCTTTCTTT.

Many counts were recorded for this clonotype. The V call is TRBV7-9, the J call TRBJ2-7; no reliable D call. V dropped 0 bases and J dropped 1 base, with 7 bases sitting between them. CDR3 size: 14 residues. From germline, CDR1 is SEHNR and CDR2 FQNEAQ (reference sequence). CDR3 protein: CASSLAVASYEQYF. The CDR3 DNA sequence: TGTGCCAGCAGCTTAGCGGTGGCATCCTACGAGCAGTACTTC. Full variable domain (outside the CDR3, taken from reference TRBV7-9 and TRBJ2-7): DTGVSQNPRHKITKRGQNVTFRCDPISEHNRLYWYRQTLGQGPEFLTYFQNEAQLEKSRLLSDRFSAERPKGSFSTLEIQRTEQGDSAMYLCASSLAVASYEQYFGPGTRLTVT.

The sample holds a few counts of this clonotype. V gene TRBV7-8 combines with J gene TRBJ2-3; 9 positions agree with TRBD2. This CDR3 region has 16 residues. Germline trimming cut 5 bases from V and 3 bases from J; bases unmatched to any gene: 9. CDR1 and CDR2 from the germline V gene are SGHVS and FQNEAQ. The CDR3 sequence is CASSERPGLATDTQYF. As DNA, the CDR3 is TGTGCCAGCAGCGAACGGCCGGGACTAGCAACAGATACGCAGTATTTT.

The chain couples TRBV5-1 to TRBJ2-3, with 7 positions matching TRBD2. Germline values: CDR1 SGHRS, CDR2 YFSETQ. Trimming at V came to 2 bases and at J to 2 bases, leaving 8 bases not matched to a gene. The CDR3 loop spans 16 amino acids. The CDR3 reads CASSLSPGGNTDTQYF. DNA for the CDR3: TGCGCCAGCAGCTTATCACCGGGGGGAAACACAGATACGCAGTATTTT.

This clonotype occurred a few times. V usage is TRBV5-4 and J usage is TRBJ2-7; TRBD1 aligns across 7 bases. CDR1 and CDR2 from the germline V gene are SGHNT and YYREEE (reference sequence). The CDR3 contains 14 residues. V lost 4 bases to trimming and J lost 4 bases; unmatched junction nucleotides: 8. CDR3 nucleotides: TGTGCCAGCAGCCGCATGGGACAGCCTTACGAGCAGTACTTC. Its protein is CASSRMGQPYEQYF.

The chain combines TRBV6-2 or TRBV6-3 with TRBJ2-1; 12 nucleotides agree with TRBD2. Trimming removed 6 bases from V and 8 bases from J; junction bases left unmatched: 11. Germline V lookup: CDR1 MNHEY, CDR2 SVGEGT. The CDR3 is 16 amino acids. As DNA, the CDR3 is TGTGCCAGCAGAGCACTTGGACTAGCGGGATCCCATGAGCAGTTCTTC. Its translation: CASRALGLAGSHEQFF.

The CDR3 bases are TGTGCCAGCAATAAGTTGTCATATGGCTACACCTTC. Its protein is CASNKLSYGYTF. V gene TRBV12-3 or TRBV12-4 combines with J gene TRBJ1-2, with unresolved D. This CDR3 comprises 12 residues. Trimming cost V 7 bases and J 5 bases, with 11 bases left between them.